The 9 T cell receptor beta chains given below trace back to one sample, sequenced in a study of T cell responses to AZD1222 COVID-19 vaccine. This table comes from immunoSEQ multiplex PCR, and its TCRdb copy is limited to in-frame clones, with some not included. The sample gives 95,000 to 100,000 clones, 85% to 90% of which show up once; roughly 25% is in the top ten. The specimen comprised peripheral blood, sampled on day 0 of AZD1222 vaccination. These receptors came from an adult in good health.

J is TRBJ2-1 and V is TRBV9; TRBD1 agrees at 9 bases. With V trimmed by 4 bases and J by 4 bases, 6 bases remained unmatched. This CDR3 has 15 amino acids. The V gene's germline CDR1 is SGDLS and CDR2 YYNGEE. CDR3: CASSLAGTGYNEQFF. The CDR3 DNA is TGTGCCAGCAGCCTAGCCGGGACAGGGTACAATGAGCAGTTCTTC.

V and J are TRBV11-2 and TRBJ2-1; maybe TRBD1 (5 bases). The ends were cut back, 1 base at V and 4 bases at J, with 11 bases in the middle. The CDR3 is 15 amino acids. The germline V gene encodes CDR1 SGHAT and CDR2 FQNNGV. The CDR3 protein is CASSLGGRSYNEQFF. The CDR3, as DNA: TGTGCCAGCAGCTTAGGGGGCAGATCTTACAATGAGCAGTTCTTC.

This clone was seen only once. J is TRBJ2-3 and V is TRBV19, with TRBD2 identical over 10 bases. V shed 0 bases and J 8 bases; nucleotides not matched to a gene: 5. Germline-derived CDR1 and CDR2 are LNHDA and SQIVND (reference sequence). The CDR3 has 15 residues. CDR3 loop: CASSIDGASGGTQYF. The CDR3 DNA reads TGTGCCAGTAGTATAGATGGAGCTAGCGGGGGTACGCAGTATTTT. Full variable domain (rest looked up from reference TRBV19 and TRBJ2-3): DGGITQSPKYLFRKEGQNVTLSCEQNLNHDAMYWYRQDPGQGLRLIYYSQIVNDFQKGDIAEGYSVSREKKESFPLTVTSAQKNPTAFYLCASSIDGASGGTQYFGPGTRLTVL.

The CDR3: CASTRTGGGGELFF. The CDR3 DNA sequence: TGTGCCAGTACCAGGACAGGGGGCGGCGGGGAGCTGTTTTTT. J is TRBJ2-2 and V is TRBV19; 11 positions agree with TRBD1. V gave up 7 bases and J gave up 7 bases; unmatched junction bases: 5. This CDR3 contains 14 residues. CDR1 and CDR2 from the germline V gene are LNHDA and SQIVND (reference sequence).

The chain employs TRBV15 and TRBJ2-5; 9 bases fit TRBD1. J gave up 4 bases and V 5 bases, and 8 bases lay outside the gene matches. The CDR3 runs to 15 residues. Germline values: CDR1 LNHNV, CDR2 YYDKDF (reference sequence). The CDR3, as DNA: TGTGCCACCAGCCCCAACCCGGGACAGGGAGAGACCCAGTACTTC. It translates to CATSPNPGQGETQYF.

The CDR3 reads CASSLLAGGSSYEQYF. The CDR3 bases are TGTGCCAGCAGCTTGCTAGCGGGAGGAAGCTCCTACGAGCAGTACTTC. V and J are TRBV7-2 and TRBJ2-7, with 11 bases lining up with TRBD2. The CDR3 runs to 16 residues. The V and J ends lost 3 bases and 0 bases, in that order; junction bases with no gene match: 4. CDR1 and CDR2 (germline): SGHTA, FQGNSA.

This chain links TRBV5-4 with TRBJ1-6; weak D call: TRBD1 (5 bases). Trimming left V 4 bases short and J 4 bases short, with 15 bases between. The CDR3 consists of 16 residues. Germline V gene sequence: CDR1 SGHNT, CDR2 YYREEE (reference sequence). This CDR3 reads CASSHSGTVYNSPLHF. CDR3 coding DNA: TGTGCCAGCAGCCACAGTGGGACGGTTTATAATTCACCCCTCCACTTT.

This chain uses TRBV2 with TRBJ1-5; 9 bases map to TRBD1. The germline gives CDR1 SNHLY, CDR2 FYNNEI. The CDR3 runs to 16 residues. V shed 4 bases, J shed 7 bases, and the junction held 11 bases outside the gene matches. The CDR3 bases are TGTGCCAGCAGTGTGCTCTCACAGGGGGCGAGGCAGCCCCAGCATTTT. Protein: CASSVLSQGARQPQHF. Supplemented by reference TRBV2 and TRBJ1-5, the full variable domain reads EPEVTQTPSHQVTQMGQEVILRCVPISNHLYFYWYRQILGQKVEFLVSFYNNEISEKSEIFDDQFSVERPDGSNFTLKIRSTKLEDSAMYFCASSVLSQGARQPQHFGDGTRLSIL.

This chain uses TRBV4-3 with TRBJ2-3; 7 nucleotides align to TRBD2. Per the germline V gene, CDR1 is LGHNA and CDR2 is YSLEER. The J segment lost 4 bases and the V segment lost 0 bases, leaving 4 bases of the junction unmatched. This CDR3 is 15 amino acids long. In DNA, the CDR3 is TGCGCCAGCAGCCAAGATCGGCTAGCGGCAGATACGCAGTATTTT. Its protein product is CASSQDRLAADTQYF.